The next 32 T cell receptor beta chains were all read from a single sample in a study of blood T cell repertoires in COVID-19. Generated by immunoSEQ multiplex PCR, the TCRdb table keeps only in-frame clones and is missing some. The profile shows fewer than 110,000 clones, around 94% of them singletons. The specimen was peripheral blood. These TCRs come from a man aged 50 to 60 with active COVID-19.

About this clone itself: Other DNA variants within this sample encode the same CDR3. The chain combines TRBV18 with TRBJ1-5; 9 bases map to TRBD1. CDR1 and CDR2 (germline): KGHSH, LQKENI. The CDR3 loop spans 16 amino acids. J lost 4 bases, V lost 2 bases, and 6 bases had no gene match. Here the CDR3 reads CASSPSMGQGNQPQHF. The CDR3 bases are TGTGCCAGCTCACCATCAATGGGACAGGGAAATCAGCCCCAGCATTTT.

This chain connects TRBV2 to TRBJ1-1, with 8 bases that match TRBD1. This CDR3 is 14 amino acids long. The V and J ends lost 6 bases and 4 bases, in that order; junction bases with no gene match: 7. Germline V CDR1 and CDR2: SNHLY, FYNNEI. CDR3 in amino acids: CASRDRASVTEAFF. In DNA form, the CDR3 reads TGTGCCAGCAGGGACAGGGCTTCGGTCACTGAAGCTTTCTTT.

This chain uses TRBV4-1 with TRBJ1-6; D is undetermined. CDR1 is MGHRA, CDR2 YSYEKL, per germline. The CDR3 sequence is 13 residues long. The ends were cut back, 0 bases at V and 8 bases at J, with 5 bases in the middle. This CDR3 reads CASSQDQYSPLHF. Written as DNA, the CDR3 is TGCGCCAGCAGCCAAGACCAGTATTCACCCCTCCACTTT.

In its sample, this clone was seen once. The J gene is TRBJ2-5, the V gene TRBV28; D perhaps matches TRBD1 (5 bases). The CDR3 runs to 14 residues. The germline CDR1 and CDR2 sequences are MDHEN and SYDVKM. V was trimmed by 5 bases and J by 1 base, leaving 11 bases between them. CDR3 nucleotide sequence: TGTGCCAGCAGTCACGACAGAGTCCAAGAGACCCAGTACTTC. This sequence encodes CASSHDRVQETQYF.

The chain carries TRBV27 and TRBJ2-7; possibly TRBD1 for D (6 bases). Deletions cut 2 bases from V and 0 bases from J, with 14 bases between. The CDR3 is 16 amino acids. Germline V gene sequence: CDR1 MNHEY, CDR2 SMNVEV (reference sequence). The CDR3 DNA follows: TGTGCCAGCAGTTTAACCTGGACAGATAGCTCCTACGAGCAGTACTTC. Its translation: CASSLTWTDSSYEQYF.

This clone is a singleton in its sample. This chain joins TRBV9 and TRBJ1-2; weak D call: TRBD1 (6 bases). The CDR3 runs to 15 residues. V lost 0 bases and J 5 bases, leaving 14 bases between the germline ends. CDR1 is SGDLS, CDR2 YYNGEE, per germline. The CDR3 region has the DNA TGTGCCAGCAGCGTAGATAACAGGGTAGGATATGGCTACACCTTC. The encoded protein is CASSVDNRVGYGYTF.

The J gene is TRBJ2-3, the V gene TRBV28, with D perhaps matching TRBD2 (6 bases). From germline, CDR1 is MDHEN and CDR2 SYDVKM. The CDR3 loop spans 13 amino acids. V lost 3 bases and J lost 3, with 7 bases in between. Here the CDR3 reads CASSFRGTDTQYF. CDR3 coding DNA: TGTGCCAGCAGTTTCCGGGGGACAGATACGCAGTATTTT.

This clone was seen a few times. V and J are TRBV6-1 and TRBJ2-7, with TRBD2 matching 12 bases. Germline V CDR1 and CDR2: MNHNS, SASEGT. This CDR3 contains 15 residues. The V segment lost 1 base and the J segment 5 bases; nucleotides outside the gene matches: 3. Here the CDR3 DNA reads TGTGCCAGCAGTGAAGAGACTAGCGGGAGCGACGAGCAGTACTTC. This codes for CASSEETSGSDEQYF.

The chain couples TRBV7-9 to TRBJ2-7; possibly TRBD1 for D (6 bases). Germline V gene data show CDR1 as SEHNR and CDR2 as FQNEAQ (reference sequence). V lost 5 bases, J lost 6 bases, and 20 bases lay in between. The CDR3 is made up of 15 amino acids. The CDR3 is CASSPQGTPRTEQYF. The DNA of the CDR3 is TGTGCCAGCAGCCCCCAAGGGACACCAAGAACCGAGCAGTACTTC.

V is TRBV6-1 and J is TRBJ2-6; D uncertain. With 1 base removed from V and 2 bases from J, the gap between germline ends came to 6 bases. In germline, CDR1 is MNHNS, CDR2 SASEGT. This CDR3 comprises 15 residues. The CDR3: CASSEVRTGANVLTF. The CDR3 DNA reads TGTGCCAGCAGTGAAGTCAGGACTGGGGCCAACGTCCTGACTTTC.

This clone was seen once. The V call is TRBV19, the J call TRBJ2-7; D is possibly TRBD2 (6 bases). The CDR3 consists of 15 residues. Trimming shortened V by 1 base and J by 5 bases, and 15 bases separated the two germline ends. Germline CDR1 is LNHDA and CDR2 is SQIVND (reference sequence). CDR3 nucleotides: TGTGCCAGTAGTATAGCGACTAGTATCGTGCACGAGCAGTACTTC. Residues: CASSIATSIVHEQYF.

The CDR3 sequence: CASSLSEIYQPQHF. CDR3 nucleotide sequence: TGTGCCAGCAGTTTATCAGAGATTTATCAGCCCCAGCATTTT. The V gene is TRBV27, the J gene TRBJ1-5; D is unresolved. Germline CDR1 MNHEY, CDR2 SMNVEV (reference sequence). The CDR3 has 14 amino acids. The germline V and J ends were trimmed by 0 bases and 5 bases, with 8 bases remaining between them.

By its share, this clone is medium-sized (0.01 to 0.1%). V and J are TRBV19 and TRBJ1-1; D is perhaps TRBD1 (5 bases). V lost 7 bases and J lost 3, with 15 bases in between. The CDR3 contains 14 residues. Germline loops: CDR1 LNHDA, CDR2 SQIVND (reference sequence). CDR3 sequence: CASNLVSRDTEAFF. CDR3 nucleotides: TGTGCCAGTAACCTAGTTTCCAGGGACACTGAAGCTTTCTTT.

The chain has TRBV10-3 and TRBJ1-2; the D is unclear. V lost 2 bases and J lost 7, with 11 bases in between. Germline V lookup: CDR1 ENHRY, CDR2 SYGVKD. This CDR3 comprises 13 residues. The CDR3 reads CAISERQAGGYTF. CDR3 nucleotides: TGTGCCATCAGTGAGAGGCAGGCTGGTGGCTACACCTTC.

V usage is TRBV7-9 and J usage is TRBJ2-3; 11 positions match TRBD2. V was clipped by 2 bases and J by 4 bases; unmatched bases: 2. Germline lookup yields CDR1 SEHNR and CDR2 FQNEAQ (reference sequence). The CDR3 spans 15 residues. CDR3 nucleotides: TGTGCCAGCAGCTTAACTAGCGGGAGAGCAGATACGCAGTATTTT. This translates into CASSLTSGRADTQYF.

The chain combines TRBV19 with TRBJ1-1, with a possible D match to TRBD1 (5 bases). The V gene's germline CDR1 is LNHDA and CDR2 SQIVND (reference sequence). V was pared by 2 bases and J by 0 bases, with 7 bases between. CDR3 length: 14 residues. The CDR3 protein is CASSILDMNTEAFF. In nucleotides, the CDR3 is TGTGCCAGTAGTATATTGGACATGAACACTGAAGCTTTCTTT.

The chain recombines TRBV24-1 with TRBJ2-3; a possible D gene is TRBD2 (6 bases). Deletions cut 5 bases from V and 3 bases from J, with 20 bases between. Per germline, CDR1 KGHDR and CDR2 SFDVKD. The CDR3 sequence is 17 residues long. The CDR3 DNA follows: TGTGCCACCAGTGGAAGCGGGCCCAATCTTCAAACAGATACGCAGTATTTT. Its protein product is CATSGSGPNLQTDTQYF.

In this sample, this clone turned up once. The chain has TRBV12-3 or TRBV12-4 and TRBJ1-1; 8 bases map to TRBD1. J lost 6 bases, V lost 5 bases, and 5 bases had no gene match. The CDR3 covers 13 residues. CDR3 bases: TGTGCCAGCAGTAGCCCCAGGGGGCCTGAAGCTTTCTTT. Its translation: CASSSPRGPEAFF.

This clone was seen more than once but under ten times. V and J are TRBV6-5 and TRBJ2-7; D is undetermined. The CDR3 loop spans 15 amino acids. V was cut by 7 bases and J by 0 bases, with 16 bases left in between. Germline V gene data show CDR1 as MNHEY and CDR2 as SVGAGI. The CDR3 protein is CASTLASRSSYEQYF. The DNA of the CDR3 is TGTGCCAGCACCCTTGCGAGTCGAAGCTCCTACGAGCAGTACTTC.

This chain uses TRBV19 with TRBJ2-1; TRBD1 might be the D (5 bases). The V end was cut by 5 bases, the J end by 9 bases, with 20 bases between. The CDR3 totals 15 residues. Germline V CDR1 and CDR2: LNHDA, SQIVND (reference sequence). This CDR3 is CASSFELWTTTEQFF. In nucleotides, the CDR3 is TGTGCCAGTAGTTTTGAACTTTGGACAACCACTGAGCAGTTCTTC.

J is TRBJ2-1 and V is TRBV18; the match to TRBD1 covers 9 bases. CDR1 KGHSH and CDR2 LQKENI come from the germline V gene. This CDR3 has 18 residues. Losses at the gene ends were 3 bases for V and 1 base for J; bases not matched to a gene: 10. The CDR3 DNA follows: TGTGCCAGCTCACCTCCGGGACAGGGAGTAGATTCCTACAATGAGCAGTTCTTC. It translates to CASSPPGQGVDSYNEQFF.

The rearrangement links TRBV27 to TRBJ2-7, with D possibly TRBD1 on 5 matching bases. CDR3 length: 12 residues. V dropped 3 bases and J dropped 6 bases, with 9 bases sitting between them. Germline CDR1 is MNHEY and CDR2 is SMNVEV (reference sequence). CDR3 DNA: TGTGCCAGCAGTTTTAGGGGTAGCGAGCAGTACTTC. Translated: CASSFRGSEQYF.

This chain links TRBV5-6 with TRBJ2-5; D is possibly TRBD1 (5 bases). The V gene's germline CDR1 is SGHDT and CDR2 YYEEEE. The ends were cut back, 7 bases at V and 7 bases at J, with 11 bases in the middle. This CDR3 region has 11 residues. CDR3 loop: CASGPQGTQYF. In DNA form, the CDR3 reads TGTGCCAGCGGACCTCAGGGGACCCAGTACTTC.

The CDR3 nucleotides are TGCGCCAGCAGCTTGGACGGGACAAGTAACACTGAAGCTTTCTTT. Protein sequence: CASSLDGTSNTEAFF. J is TRBJ1-1 and V is TRBV5-1, with D possibly TRBD1 on 6 matching bases. Trimming left V 0 bases short and J 2 bases short, with 11 bases between. The germline V gene encodes CDR1 SGHRS and CDR2 YFSETQ. CDR3 length: 15 amino acids.

The chain carries TRBV19 and TRBJ2-7; 9 positions agree with TRBD1. Per the germline V gene, CDR1 is LNHDA and CDR2 is SQIVND (reference sequence). This CDR3 spans 16 amino acids. The V segment lost 6 bases and the J segment 2 bases; nucleotides outside the gene matches: 11. Here the CDR3 DNA reads TGTGCCAGTAGCCCGACTAGGACAGGGGCAACCTACGAGCAGTACTTC. Amino acids: CASSPTRTGATYEQYF.

The chain carries TRBV3-1 (or the pseudogene TRBV3-2) and TRBJ2-7; the D gene is possibly TRBD2 (5 bases). CDR1 and CDR2 (germline): LGHDT, YNNKEL (reference sequence). The CDR3 has 15 amino acids. Trimming stripped 1 base from V and 3 bases from J, with 13 bases between. CDR3 region: CASSQGSGINYEQYF. CDR3 in DNA: TGTGCCAGCAGCCAAGGAAGCGGAATCAACTACGAGCAGTACTTC.

This clone was observed a few times. V usage is TRBV5-1 and J usage is TRBJ2-7; D is ambiguous. The CDR3 is 11 amino acids. Trimming stripped 5 bases from V and 7 bases from J, with 10 bases between. Germline V gene lookup returns CDR1 SGHRS and CDR2 YFSETQ. The CDR3 loop reads CASRTSQEQYF. The CDR3 DNA is TGCGCCAGCAGAACATCGCAAGAGCAGTACTTC.

The gene calls are TRBV7-2 and TRBJ2-5; TRBD2 might be the D (6 bases). This CDR3 is 14 amino acids long. Germline values: CDR1 SGHTA, CDR2 FQGNSA. The V and J ends lost 4 bases and 5 bases respectively, with 14 bases between them. CDR3 sequence: CASSYQAGQETQYF. CDR3 bases: TGTGCCAGCAGCTATCAAGCGGGTCAGGAGACCCAGTACTTC.

The chain uses TRBV7-9 and TRBJ2-7, with D possibly being TRBD1 (6 bases). Deletions cut 5 bases from V and 0 bases from J, with 8 bases between. CDR3 length: 13 amino acids. Germline CDR1 and CDR2: SEHNR and FQNEAQ (reference sequence). This CDR3 reads CASSRTASYEQYF. CDR3 nucleotide sequence: TGTGCCAGCAGCCGGACAGCCTCCTACGAGCAGTACTTC.

This CDR3 is CASSATGGYNEKLFF. CDR3 coding DNA: TGTGCCAGCAGCGCGACAGGGGGCTATAATGAAAAACTGTTTTTT. V is TRBV7-9 and J is TRBJ1-4; 10 nucleotides match TRBD1. The CDR3 runs 15 residues. Germline lookup yields CDR1 SEHNR and CDR2 FQNEAQ (reference sequence). V shed 5 bases, J shed 4 bases, and the junction held 4 bases outside the gene matches.

The CDR3 region has the DNA TGTGCCAGCAGGAGGGACAGCAACACTGAAGCTTTCTTT. Translated, it gives CASRRDSNTEAFF. This chain joins TRBV28 and TRBJ1-1, with 7 positions matching TRBD1. Trimming at V came to 6 bases and at J to 2 bases, leaving 3 bases not matched to a gene. The CDR3 sequence is 13 residues long. Germline values: CDR1 MDHEN, CDR2 SYDVKM.

The genes are TRBV3-1 (or the pseudogene TRBV3-2) and TRBJ1-6, with TRBD1 matching over 9 bases. J lost 8 bases, V lost 5 bases, and 7 bases had no gene match. CDR1 is LGHDT, CDR2 YNNKEL, per germline (reference sequence). The CDR3 is made up of 15 amino acids. Here the CDR3 DNA reads TGTGCCAGCAGCAACCCGGGACAGGGTTATTCACCCCTCCACTTT. This encodes CASSNPGQGYSPLHF.